The clone carrying this TCR beta chain was counted many times. These data come from a study of early T cells in non-severe SARS-CoV-2 infection. Whole-study context: The input, bulk RNA from unsorted whole blood, was sequenced, and chains were unpaired.

TCRdb redid the calling of the 5' RACE reads with MiXCR, one entry per CDR3 protein. The sample carries some 49,000 distinct CDR3 sequences, 12% recorded once. Trimming removed 2 bases from V and 6 bases from J, with 8 bases in between. There are 12 residues in the CDR3. Germline-derived CDR1 and CDR2 are SGHNT and YYREEE (reference sequence). The sequencing sample was made of whole blood. The rearrangement joins TRBV5-4 to TRBJ1-1; D uncertain. This receptor was taken from an adult who was a healthcare worker with PCR-confirmed SARS-CoV-2 infection or an uninfected control (not recorded which). The CDR3 loop reads CASSLLPSEAFF. In DNA form, the CDR3 reads TGTGCCAGCAGCTTACTCCCTTCTGAAGCTTTCTTT.